What follows are 17 T cell receptor beta chains derived from one specimen sequenced in a study of Graves' ophthalmopathy and Graves' hyperthyroidism. The TCR beta CDR3 regions underwent amplification from RNA transcripts. Second-round multiplex PCR came after a first-round RT-PCR that employed HTBI primers. TCRdb re-called the multiplex PCR reads with MiXCR, one entry per CDR3 protein. The sample contains about 380,000 distinct CDR3 sequences, 15% to 17% of which appear only once. Sequencing was carried out using peripheral blood. The receptor set was obtained from a woman younger than 30 with stable Graves' hyperthyroidism.

This clonotype came up many times. This chain connects TRBV6-1 to TRBJ1-1; perhaps TRBD1 as D (5 bases). Germline-derived CDR1 and CDR2 are MNHNS and SASEGT. The V end was cut by 4 bases, the J end by 4 bases, with 16 bases between. The CDR3 covers 15 residues. The CDR3 reads CASSVVGAMSTEAFF. The CDR3 DNA is TGTGCCAGCAGTGTTGTAGGGGCAATGAGCACTGAAGCTTTCTTT.

This clonotype was seen ten or more times. This chain joins TRBV5-1 and TRBJ1-2; no clear D gene. The germline V gene encodes CDR1 SGHRS and CDR2 YFSETQ. CDR3 length: 14 residues. Trimming took off 0 bases at V and 3 bases at J, with 9 bases between the two ends. In DNA form, the CDR3 reads TGCGCCAGCAGCTTGGGGGCGGTAGACTATGGCTACACCTTC. Encoded protein: CASSLGAVDYGYTF.

J is TRBJ1-2 and V is TRBV6-2 or TRBV6-3, with unresolved D. The CDR3 is 14 amino acids. Germline CDR1 and CDR2: MNHEY and SVGEGT. The germline V and J ends were trimmed by 3 bases and 2 bases, with 10 bases remaining between them. Written as DNA, the CDR3 is TGTGCCAGCAGTTATTTTCCGGGAAACTATGGCTACACCTTC. It is translated as CASSYFPGNYGYTF.

This clonotype was recorded at least ten times. The chain combines TRBV5-1 with TRBJ1-1; 8 bases are shared with TRBD1. CDR3 size: 15 residues. Germline trimming cut 4 bases from V and 4 bases from J; bases unmatched to any gene: 9. Germline V CDR1 and CDR2: SGHRS, YFSETQ. The DNA for the CDR3 is TGCGCCAGCAGCCCCGCGACAGGGGTGGGCACTGAAGCTTTCTTT. As protein: CASSPATGVGTEAFF.

This clonotype was seen at least ten times. CDR3 nucleotide sequence: TGTGCCAGCAGTCCGGTGGAGGGAAGGGCTGAAGCTTTCTTT. Amino acids: CASSPVEGRAEAFF. This chain links TRBV12-3 or TRBV12-4 with TRBJ1-1; D is uncertain. V lost 5 bases, J lost 6 bases, and 16 bases lay in between. The CDR3 sequence is 14 residues long.

This clonotype was recorded at least ten times. V usage is TRBV7-9 and J usage is TRBJ1-1, with no clear D. This CDR3 is built from 14 residues. V lost 4 bases and J 6 bases, leaving 15 bases between the germline ends. CDR1 and CDR2 (germline): SEHNR, FQNEAQ (reference sequence). The CDR3 region is CASSSLFFEPEAFF. CDR3 DNA: TGTGCCAGCAGCTCTCTGTTTTTCGAGCCTGAAGCTTTCTTT.

The chain employs TRBV6-2 or TRBV6-3 and TRBJ2-7; the D call may be TRBD1 or TRBD2 (6 bases each). With 2 bases removed from V and 2 bases from J, the gap between germline ends came to 13 bases. The CDR3 is 15 amino acids. Germline V gives CDR1 MNHEY, CDR2 SVGEGT. CDR3 DNA: TGTGCCAGCAGTTACGGTGCTAGGGGGGCCTACGAGCAGTACTTC. It yields the protein CASSYGARGAYEQYF.

This clonotype was counted at least ten times. V gene TRBV19 combines with J gene TRBJ1-5, with D hard to call. This CDR3 is 14 amino acids long. Trimming shortened V by 5 bases and J by 5 bases, and 13 bases separated the two germline ends. Germline CDR1 is LNHDA and CDR2 is SQIVND (reference sequence). The CDR3, as DNA: TGTGCCAGTAGTCCGCCCGTAGACTATCAGCCCCAGCATTTT. Amino acids: CASSPPVDYQPQHF.

The rearrangement links TRBV11-3 to TRBJ2-7; a possible D gene is TRBD1 (5 bases). Germline loops: CDR1 SGHNT, CDR2 YENEEA. V lost 7 bases and J 4 bases, leaving 17 bases between the germline ends. The CDR3 runs to 14 residues. The CDR3, as DNA: TGTGCCAGCACCCAAAACGCAGGGATGTACGAGCAGTACTTC. It specifies CASTQNAGMYEQYF.

This clonotype has only a few counts. The chain carries TRBV12-3 or TRBV12-4 and TRBJ2-2; 7 bases map to TRBD2. The CDR3 runs 14 residues. Trimming took 7 bases from V and 1 from J; bases not matched to a gene: 3. The CDR3 is CASNPGGNTGELFF. CDR3 in DNA: TGTGCCAGCAATCCGGGGGGGAACACCGGGGAGCTGTTTTTT.

This clonotype occurred a few times. V gene TRBV9 combines with J gene TRBJ1-6; a weak D match, TRBD1 (6 bases). Germline CDR1 and CDR2: SGDLS and YYNGEE. Trimming left V 1 base short and J 0 bases short, with 8 bases between. The CDR3 is 16 amino acids. The DNA for the CDR3 is TGTGCCAGCAGCGTATCAGGGGACTCCTATAATTCACCCCTCCACTTT. Amino acid sequence: CASSVSGDSYNSPLHF.

This clonotype was recorded at least ten times. The rearrangement joins TRBV19 to TRBJ2-7; 10 bases match TRBD2. CDR3 size: 19 residues. The ends lost 2 bases at V and 1 base at J; junction bases unmatched: 14. Looked up from germline, CDR1 is LNHDA and CDR2 is SQIVND (reference sequence). The CDR3 loop is CASSIYPPGLAAYSYEQYF. DNA of the CDR3: TGTGCCAGTAGTATATACCCTCCAGGACTAGCGGCCTATTCCTACGAGCAGTACTTC.

Comment on this clonotype: Being one base from a much bigger clone, this may be a read error. The chain combines TRBV6-5 with TRBJ1-2; 8 nucleotides match TRBD1. Germline CDR1 is MNHEY and CDR2 is SVGAGI. The CDR3 consists of 14 residues. The CDR3 DNA is TGTGCCAGCAGTACCCGACAGGGGTTGGGCGGCTACGCCTTC. It encodes CASSTRQGLGGYAF.

This clonotype was counted ten times or more. V is TRBV19 and J is TRBJ1-5; weak D call: TRBD1 (6 bases). The CDR3 has 14 residues. V shed 4 bases and J shed 5 bases, with 12 bases lying between them. Germline CDR1 and CDR2: LNHDA and SQIVND (reference sequence). The DNA for the CDR3 is TGTGCCAGTAGTAGACAGGACATGGATCAGCCCCAGCATTTT. It encodes CASSRQDMDQPQHF.

This clonotype was observed many times. The J gene is TRBJ1-3, the V gene TRBV20-1, with D hard to call. The length of the CDR3 is 13 residues. Germline V lookup: CDR1 DFQATT, CDR2 SNEGSKA (reference sequence). Trimming stripped 4 bases from V and 1 base from J, with 8 bases between. CDR3 nucleotides: TGCAGTGCTATGAAGGTTTCTGGAAACACCATATATTTT. This codes for CSAMKVSGNTIYF.

This clonotype was counted ten times or more. This chain uses TRBV7-2 with TRBJ2-7; D is perhaps TRBD1 (6 bases). From germline, CDR1 is SGHTA and CDR2 FQGNSA. Deletions cut 4 bases from V and 3 bases from J, with 10 bases between. The CDR3 totals 13 residues. The CDR3 coding sequence is TGTGCCAGCAGCTACAGGGTAAACTACGAGCAGTACTTC. Its protein product is CASSYRVNYEQYF. Filled out from reference TRBV7-2 and TRBJ2-7, the complete variable domain reads GAGVSQSPSNKVTEKGKDVELRCDPISGHTALYWYRQSLGQGLEFLIYFQGNSAPDKSGLPSDRFSAERTGGSVSTLTIQRTQQEDSAVYLCASSYRVNYEQYFGPGTRLTVT.

This clonotype appeared many times. The chain joins TRBV12-3 or TRBV12-4 to TRBJ1-3; possible D gene TRBD1, 5 bases. The CDR3 runs 17 residues. V was clipped by 6 bases and J by 0 bases, with 18 bases between them. CDR3 DNA sequence: TGTGCCAGCAGATCTTGGGGCACAACTCCCTCTGGAAACACCATATATTTT. Translated: CASRSWGTTPSGNTIYF.